These 2 T cell receptor beta chains were sequenced from one sample in a study of blood T cell repertoires in COVID-19. Method: immunoSEQ multiplex PCR; TCRdb's copy keeps in-frame clones and lacks some. This repertoire shows around 160,000 clones, more than 75% found once; its top ten account for 13%. Sequenced material: peripheral blood. All receptors derive from a man aged 55 to 70 with active or convalescent COVID-19.

The V gene is TRBV4-1, the J gene TRBJ2-7, with TRBD2 matching over 10 bases. Trimming at V came to 1 base and at J to 5 bases, leaving 5 bases not matched to a gene. This CDR3 has 15 amino acids. Germline loops: CDR1 MGHRA, CDR2 YSYEKL. The CDR3 DNA sequence: TGCGCCAGCAGCCAAGGCCTAGCGGGAGAAAACGAGCAGTACTTC. Protein: CASSQGLAGENEQYF.

This rearrangement joins TRBV3-1 (or the pseudogene TRBV3-2) to TRBJ2-7; TRBD1 agrees at 7 bases. V dropped 1 base and J dropped 12; count of bases not matched to a gene: 9. This CDR3 is 13 amino acids long. In germline, CDR1 is LGHDT, CDR2 YNNKEL (reference sequence). The CDR3 loop reads CASSQAGTAKGYF. The CDR3 bases are TGTGCCAGCAGCCAAGCCGGGACAGCTAAAGGGTACTTC.